This T cell receptor (beta chain) was identified during a study of blood T cell repertoires in COVID-19. In the study overall: T cells, B-cell-depleted T cells, or PBMCs provided the cDNA or gDNA that served as material.

Sequencing was performed with immunoSEQ multiplex PCR; in TCRdb, only in-frame clones are kept and a portion is missing. Of 37,000 or so clones in the sample, about 88% were seen once. The CDR3 is made up of 16 amino acids. CDR1 is ENHRY and CDR2 is SYGVKD in the germline V gene. V lost 10 bases and J lost 3; bases outside the gene matches: 10. Sequencing was done on a sample of peripheral blood. The TCR was taken from a man in his sixties with active COVID-19. The gene calls are TRBV10-3 and TRBJ2-1, with 12 bases fitting TRBD2. The CDR3 sequence is CASKTETSGSYNEQFF. As DNA, the CDR3 is TGTGCCAGCAAAACAGAGACTAGCGGGAGCTACAATGAGCAGTTCTTC.